The rows below give T cell receptor beta chains drawn from one sample of a study of graft-versus-host responses after intestinal transplantation. Data came from immunoSEQ multiplex PCR; TCRdb stores just in-frame clones and leaves some out. The data hold around 37,000 clones, with around 86% observed a single time. The sample in question was PBMCs, obtained about 1,000 days after transplant. The receptors were gathered from a human patient who received an intestinal transplant, so some T cells may come from the graft donor. The CDR3 runs from the conserved cysteine through the conserved F or W. A D gene is named only where the DNA matches it firmly. Size tells how often a clone was seen (once, few, many) or the class of an expanded clone, and some rows leave it out.

j_call,d_call,cdr3_length,v_call,clone_size,cdr3_nt,cdr3_aa
TRBJ2-1,TRBD1,13,TRBV19,-,TGTGCCACCGCAAGAAACAGGGGGCGTGAGCAGTTCTTC,CATARNRGREQFF
TRBJ2-2,-,15,TRBV15,-,TGTGCCACCAGCAGAGATGTGGGTCCAGCCGGGGAGCTGTTTTTT,CATSRDVGPAGELFF
TRBJ2-1,-,13,TRBV6-6,-,TGTGCCAGCAGCGGGGTCCCTTACAATGAGCAGTTCTTC,CASSGVPYNEQFF
TRBJ2-7,-,14,TRBV28,-,TGTGCCAGCAGTTTTGGTGGGGCGTCCTACGAGCAGTACTTC,CASSFGGASYEQYF
TRBJ2-1,TRBD1,13,TRBV29-1,-,TGCAGCGTTGTACCGGGACAGGGACCCGAGCAGTTCTTC,CSVVPGQGPEQFF
TRBJ2-2,-,16,TRBV18,-,TGTGCCAGCTCACCACCAGAGCGGGCCAACACCGGGGAGCTGTTTTTT,CASSPPERANTGELFF
TRBJ2-7,-,12,TRBV29-1,-,TGCAGCGTTTCAGTCACCTCGTACGAGCAGTACTTC,CSVSVTSYEQYF
TRBJ2-7,TRBD2,14,TRBV5-1,-,TGCGCCAGCAGCGTTAGCGGGGTCTCCTACGAGCAGTACTTC,CASSVSGVSYEQYF
TRBJ1-6,-,13,TRBV4-1,-,TGCGCCAGCAGCCAAGACGGGAATTCACCCCTCCACTTT,CASSQDGNSPLHF
TRBJ2-5,-,11,TRBV5-5,-,TGTGCCAGCAGCTATACAGAGACCCAGTACTTC,CASSYTETQYF
TRBJ2-1,TRBD2,15,TRBV19,-,TGTGCCAGTAGGGGGACTAGCGGGAGGGGCAATGAGCAGTTCTTC,CASRGTSGRGNEQFF
TRBJ2-7,-,12,TRBV29-1,-,TGCAGCGCCTCAGGGGACGCCTACGAGCAGTACTTC,CSASGDAYEQYF
TRBJ2-7,TRBD2,17,TRBV19,-,TGTGCCAGTAGTATCATGGCGGACGGGGGGGCCAACTACGAGCAGTACTTC,CASSIMADGGANYEQYF
TRBJ2-6,-,15,TRBV6-1,medium-sized,TGTGCCAGTAGCGGGACAGGGACCGGGGCCAACGTCCTGACTTTC,CASSGTGTGANVLTF
TRBJ1-2,-,13,TRBV2,-,TGTGCCAGCACTACTAACAGGGCCTATGGCTACACCTTC,CASTTNRAYGYTF
TRBJ1-1,-,14,TRBV5-4,-,TGTGCCAGCAGCTTGACGGGGCCGAACACTGAAGCTTTCTTT,CASSLTGPNTEAFF
TRBJ1-3,-,13,TRBV5-6,-,TGTGCCAGCAGCTTGGGACTGGGAAACACCATATATTTT,CASSLGLGNTIYF
TRBJ2-5,-,14,TRBV28,few,TGTGCCAGCAGGGGCGGACAGGCGGGAATCACCCAGTACTTC,CASRGGQAGITQYF
TRBJ2-3,TRBD2,15,TRBV7-2,-,TGTGCCAGCAGCTTAGAGGGCGGGGGGGCATATACGCAGTATTTT,CASSLEGGGAYTQYF
TRBJ2-7,TRBD1,15,TRBV10-3,once,TGTGCCATCAGTGGAGCTTGGGGACAGCTCTACGAGCAGTACTTC,CAISGAWGQLYEQYF
TRBJ1-5,-,13,TRBV6-1,-,TGTGCCAGCACCACGGATAGCAATCAGCCCCAGCATTTT,CASTTDSNQPQHF
TRBJ2-3,TRBD1,17,TRBV19,-,TGTGCCAGTACTCCCGCTCCGGGACAGGGGCTTTCAGATACGCAGTATTTT,CASTPAPGQGLSDTQYF
TRBJ2-5,TRBD1,15,TRBV2,-,TGTGCCAGCGGGGTCCGGGACAGACTCCAAGAGACCCAGTACTTC,CASGVRDRLQETQYF
TRBJ1-5,-,16,TRBV27,-,TGTGCCAGCAGTTCATACCTTCCAGGGCCCAGTCAGCCCCAGCATTTT,CASSSYLPGPSQPQHF
TRBJ2-5,-,13,TRBV29-1,-,TGCAGCGTAAGACAGGGAGGGACAGAGACCCAGTACTTC,CSVRQGGTETQYF
TRBJ1-1,TRBD1,16,TRBV7-9,-,TGTGCCAGCAGCCCCCAGACGACAGGGGGAAGCACTGAAGCTTTCTTT,CASSPQTTGGSTEAFF
TRBJ1-1,-,17,TRBV4-2,medium-sized,TGTGCCAGCAGCCAAAGCACGGGGGCCGCTCCGAACACTGAAGCTTTCTTT,CASSQSTGAAPNTEAFF
TRBJ2-7,TRBD1,18,TRBV6-1,-,TGTGCCAGCAGTGAACTTTGGGCAGGGGGCATATCGTCCTACGAGCAGTACTTC,CASSELWAGGISSYEQYF
TRBJ2-5,-,12,TRBV13,few,TGTGCCAGCAGCCTCCGTCAAGAGACCCAGTACTTC,CASSLRQETQYF
TRBJ1-2,-,16,TRBV18,-,TGTGCCAGCTCACCAGGAAGGGCAGGGTCCTTCTATGGCTACACCTTC,CASSPGRAGSFYGYTF
TRBJ2-2,-,15,TRBV28,once,TGTGCCAGCAGTTTACAGGGATCGGTCACCGGGGAGCTGTTTTTT,CASSLQGSVTGELFF
TRBJ2-7,TRBD2,17,TRBV28,-,TGTGCCAGCAGTACCGTAATATCGAGCGGGAGGTACTACGAGCAGTACTTC,CASSTVISSGRYYEQYF
TRBJ1-2,-,14,TRBV4-1,-,TGCGCCAGCAGCCAAGAACCTAATAACTATGGCTACACCTTC,CASSQEPNNYGYTF
TRBJ1-5,-,15,TRBV19,-,TGTGCCAGTAGTATAGTAATGACAGTCAATCAGCCCCAGCATTTT,CASSIVMTVNQPQHF
TRBJ2-7,-,14,TRBV23-1,-,TGCGCCAGCAGTCACCGGGCCGAGAGCTACGAGCAGTACTTC,CASSHRAESYEQYF
TRBJ1-5,-,12,TRBV28,-,TGTGCCAGCAGTTGGGGGGCTCAGCCCCAGCATTTT,CASSWGAQPQHF
TRBJ1-2,-,11,TRBV28,-,TGTGCCAGCAATACAGACGATGGCTACACCTTC,CASNTDDGYTF
TRBJ1-5,-,15,TRBV28,-,TGTGCCAGCAGTTTCCCCCTCGGAGACAATCAGCCCCAGCATTTT,CASSFPLGDNQPQHF
TRBJ2-1,TRBD2,18,TRBV2,-,TGTGCCAGCAGTTCAAATCCCACTAGCGGGAGAGACTACAATGAGCAGTTCTTC,CASSSNPTSGRDYNEQFF
TRBJ2-7,-,11,TRBV20-1,-,TGCAGTGCTACAGGGGACTACGAGCAGTACTTC,CSATGDYEQYF